This TCR beta chain originates from a study of shared clonotypes between healthy human individuals. Study-wide context: Three plates were used per donor for CD4 naive, three for CD4 memory, two for CD8 naive and one for CD8 memory.

Worth noting for this clone: The antigen remains unidentified.

TCRdb keeps only in-frame clones here, not all; method: immunoSEQ multiplex PCR. The repertoire includes roughly 2 million clones, roughly 95% of them detected once, and over 0.1% sits in the top ten. A split of CD4+ cells into CD45RA+ naive and CD45RA-negative memory subsets was performed. Study results and limitations: Memory subsets generally showed lower estimated richness than naive subsets.

In germline, CDR1 is SGHTA, CDR2 FQGNSA. The V end lost 5 bases, the J end lost 5 bases, and 16 bases lay between the germline ends. CDR3 size: 14 residues. The V and J genes are TRBV7-2 and TRBJ2-7; D may correspond to TRBD1 or TRBD2 (6 bases each). The TCR was taken from a man aged 18 to 30 in good health. Sequencing was carried out using naive CD4+ T cells sorted from blood. The sample's subset: CD45RA+ positively selected. CDR3 coding DNA: TGTGCCAGCAGCCCCGGAGGGGGGCCGAACGAGCAGTACTTC. Its protein is CASSPGGGPNEQYF.